The T cell receptor beta chain described here comes from a study of cytomegalovirus exposure and HLA in healthy donors. Looking at the study overall: Approximately 180 million T cells yielded 120 million or so unique TCR beta sequences, as an earlier analysis found.

The study ran its PCR with 60 Vbeta and 13 Jbeta primers. Using immunoSEQ multiplex PCR, the repertoire was profiled, and TCRdb retains in-frame clones only, with some absent. This sample yields 150,000 to 200,000 clones, of which 75% to 80% are seen a single time; just under 1% belongs to the top ten. This CDR3 is built from 14 residues. The J segment lost 4 bases and the V segment lost 6 bases, leaving 4 bases of the junction unmatched. Germline CDR1 reads SEHNR; CDR2 reads FQNEAQ (reference sequence). This sequence joins TRBV7-9 and TRBJ1-1; 11 positions match TRBD1. The sample was PBMCs. This clonotype originated in a woman between 50 and 59 years old in good health and CMV-seropositive. CDR3 residues: CASRPGTGGTEAFF. In nucleotides, the CDR3 is TGTGCCAGCAGACCCGGGACAGGGGGCACTGAAGCTTTCTTT.